This T cell receptor (beta chain) stems from a study of human T cells and chemical hapten exposure. Background on the study: The patient population, which was mostly female, had alopecia areata, totalis or universalis. Whole-study findings and limits: Versus controls, expanded TCRs had significantly more large CDR3 similarity clusters.

Time point meaning: patch test 1, 2 weeks after DPC sensitization. The treatment is: therapeutic diphenylcyclopropenone sensitization with weekly scalp DPC. Extraction of total RNA was performed on unfractionated whole blood. This clonotype was seen a handful of times. Its antigen is as yet unknown. The CDR3 is 16 residues long. Germline lookup yields CDR1 LGHNA and CDR2 YSLEER. The junction had 8 bases not matched to a gene; V was cut back by 4 bases and J by 2 bases. Each CDR3 protein gets one entry after TCRdb re-called the RACE reads with MiXCR. Among around 57,000 distinct CDR3 sequences listed, 9.5% to 12% were seen once.

The sequencing used whole blood, collected in connection with sensitization to the hapten diphenylcyclopropenone (DPC). This TCR came from a middle-aged woman with alopecia areata. Some clones in this sample may be carry-over from other donors' samples. The chain employs TRBV4-3 and TRBJ2-3; 8 bases match TRBD1. The CDR3: CASSPRTGGPTDTQYF. In nucleotides, the CDR3 is TGCGCCAGCAGCCCCCGTACAGGGGGACCCACAGATACGCAGTATTTT.